This is a list of T cell receptor beta chains from one sample in a study of shared clonotypes between healthy human individuals. Clones were read by immunoSEQ multiplex PCR, and TCRdb kept only the in-frame ones, dropping some. The sample carries millions of clones, around nine tenths recorded once. Input material: naive CD4+ T cells sorted from blood. The receptor source for this set is a man younger than 30 in good health. The CDR3 runs from the conserved cysteine through the conserved F or W. The order of the fields is clone size, J gene, V gene, D gene, CDR3 length, CDR3 protein, CDR3 DNA. D genes are given only for firm matches. The size entry is marked missing in some rows and otherwise reads once, few, many or a size class.

abundance: -; j_gene: TRBJ2-6; v_gene: TRBV4-1; d_gene: TRBD2; len: 17; CDR3aa: CASSQEGGTSGANVLTF; CDR3nt: TGCGCCAGCAGCCAAGAGGGGGGGACCTCCGGGGCCAACGTCCTGACTTTC
abundance: once; j_gene: TRBJ1-2; v_gene: TRBV28; d_gene: TRBD1; len: 15; CDR3aa: CASSISGGMSYGYTF; CDR3nt: TGTGCCAGCAGTATATCAGGGGGCATGAGCTATGGCTACACCTTC
abundance: -; j_gene: TRBJ2-2; v_gene: TRBV2; d_gene: TRBD1; len: 15; CDR3aa: CASSHDRGAGGELFF; CDR3nt: TGTGCCAGCAGCCACGACAGGGGGGCGGGCGGGGAGCTGTTTTTT
abundance: -; j_gene: TRBJ2-7; v_gene: TRBV15; d_gene: -; len: 17; CDR3aa: CATSRDPDSGPTYEQYF; CDR3nt: TGTGCCACCAGCAGAGATCCGGACTCCGGCCCTACCTACGAGCAGTACTTC
abundance: -; j_gene: TRBJ2-1; v_gene: TRBV5-1; d_gene: TRBD2; len: 20; CDR3aa: CASSPQPSGTSGGARVEQFF; CDR3nt: TGCGCCAGCAGCCCCCAACCGTCCGGGACTAGCGGGGGGGCGAGGGTTGAGCAGTTCTTC
abundance: -; j_gene: TRBJ2-1; v_gene: TRBV7-3; d_gene: -; len: 16; CDR3aa: CASSLSGGNTYNEQFF; CDR3nt: TGTGCCAGCAGCTTATCTGGGGGCAACACCTACAATGAGCAGTTCTTC
abundance: -; j_gene: TRBJ2-5; v_gene: TRBV6-6; d_gene: -; len: 11; CDR3aa: CASSEKETQYF; CDR3nt: TGTGCCAGCAGTGAGAAAGAGACCCAGTACTTC
abundance: -; j_gene: TRBJ2-7; v_gene: TRBV18; d_gene: TRBD1; len: 18; CDR3aa: CASSPIIGDSSKTYEQYF; CDR3nt: TGTGCCAGCTCACCTATCATTGGGGACAGCTCCAAAACCTACGAGCAGTACTTC
abundance: -; j_gene: TRBJ1-2; v_gene: TRBV19; d_gene: -; len: 17; CDR3aa: CASSIETGIAQSYGYTF; CDR3nt: TGTGCCAGTAGTATCGAAACCGGGATAGCTCAGAGCTATGGCTACACCTTC
abundance: -; j_gene: TRBJ1-2; v_gene: TRBV7-2; d_gene: -; len: 16; CDR3aa: CASSRVDPQVGYGYTF; CDR3nt: TGTGCCAGCAGCCGAGTTGACCCTCAGGTTGGCTATGGCTACACCTTC
abundance: -; j_gene: TRBJ1-1; v_gene: TRBV5-1; d_gene: TRBD1; len: 15; CDR3aa: CASSTGQGGNTEAFF; CDR3nt: TGCGCCAGCAGCACCGGACAGGGTGGGAACACTGAAGCTTTCTTT
abundance: -; j_gene: TRBJ2-5; v_gene: TRBV19; d_gene: TRBD2; len: 16; CDR3aa: CASSIAGTSGRETQYF; CDR3nt: TGTGCCAGTAGTATAGCCGGGACTAGCGGGAGAGAGACCCAGTACTTC
abundance: -; j_gene: TRBJ2-7; v_gene: TRBV10-3; d_gene: -; len: 14; CDR3aa: CAVSDSLDLSEQYF; CDR3nt: TGTGCCGTCAGTGACTCCTTGGATCTCTCCGAGCAGTACTTC
abundance: -; j_gene: TRBJ1-2; v_gene: TRBV10-3; d_gene: TRBD1; len: 13; CDR3aa: CAINTGDSYGYTF; CDR3nt: TGTGCCATTAATACAGGGGACAGCTATGGCTACACCTTC